This TCR beta chain comes out of a study of response to subunit inactivated influenza vaccine. TCRdb called the RT-PCR reads again in MiXCR, with one record for every CDR3 protein. The sample consists of over 750,000 distinct CDR3 sequences, 21% of them appearing once. Sequenced material: PBMCs from blood, taken roughly 5 days after vaccination. This clonotype originated in a man in his fifties who received an inactivated influenza vaccine.

Here the CDR3 reads CASSRTSDNVLTF. The DNA of the CDR3 is TGCGCCAGCAGTCGGACAAGCGACAACGTCCTGACTTTC. The V gene is TRBV5-1, the J gene TRBJ2-6; D is possibly TRBD1 (5 bases). Trimming stripped 5 bases from V and 9 bases from J, with 12 bases between. The germline gives CDR1 SGHRS, CDR2 YFSETQ. The CDR3 extends over 13 amino acids.